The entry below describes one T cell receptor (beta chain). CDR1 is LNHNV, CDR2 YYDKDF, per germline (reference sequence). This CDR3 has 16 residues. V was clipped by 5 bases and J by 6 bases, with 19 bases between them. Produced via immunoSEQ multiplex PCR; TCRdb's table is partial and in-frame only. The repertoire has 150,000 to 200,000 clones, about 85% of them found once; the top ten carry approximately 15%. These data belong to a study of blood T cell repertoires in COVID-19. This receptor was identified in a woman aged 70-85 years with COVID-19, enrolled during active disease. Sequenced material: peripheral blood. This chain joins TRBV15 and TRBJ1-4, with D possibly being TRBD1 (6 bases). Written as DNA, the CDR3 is TGTGCCACCAGCGAGAACAGGGTTGTGTCGGATGAAAAACTGTTTTTT. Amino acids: CATSENRVVSDEKLFF.